This T cell receptor (beta chain) was sequenced in a study of cytomegalovirus exposure and HLA in healthy donors. Study context: HLA-typed donors were the source of approximately 85 million unique TCRs held in an early data release.

PCR primers comprised 60 Vbeta and 13 Jbeta primers. Assay: immunoSEQ multiplex PCR; the TCRdb copy retains only in-frame clones and omits some. This table has 89,000 or so clones, 75% to 85% appearing once. To note about this clone: The same CDR3 also results from other DNA sequences found in this sample.

Germline lookup yields CDR1 LNHDA and CDR2 SQIVND (reference sequence). Between the trimmed V and J ends, which lost 4 bases and 2 bases, there was a span of 2 bases. The CDR3 is made up of 11 amino acids. Sequencing was performed on PBMCs. This chain joins TRBV19 and TRBJ2-5; D not certain. This TCR derives from a man younger than 30 in good health and CMV-seropositive. The CDR3: CASSTQETQYF. The CDR3, as DNA: TGTGCCAGTAGTACACAAGAGACCCAGTACTTC.